This T cell receptor beta chain was captured in a study of blood T cell repertoires in COVID-19. Study in general: The United States, Italy and Spain supplied acute and convalescent COVID-19 samples. Nucleic acid was either cDNA or gDNA, and it came from T cells, B-cell-depleted T cells, or PBMCs.

This CDR3 spans 13 amino acids. Unmatched junction bases numbered 4, after V lost 6 bases and J lost 5 bases. Germline V gene data show CDR1 as KGHSH and CDR2 as LQKENI. Authors' processing steps: By means of reference gene primer amplification, nucleated cell counts were estimated. The method was immunoSEQ multiplex PCR; TCRdb's version includes in-frame clones alone and lacks a portion of them. Clone size and V and J calls were adopted from that table, with D and trimming inferred from the DNA. The sample contains a few hundred thousand clones, 86% of which appear only once. The TCR sequence derives from a woman aged 25 to 39 with active or convalescent COVID-19. The chain joins TRBV18 to TRBJ1-2; TRBD1 agrees at 9 bases. Sequencing was performed on peripheral blood. CDR3 DNA: TGTGCCAGCTCGGAGGGACAGGGTTATGGCTACACCTTC. Amino acid sequence: CASSEGQGYGYTF. The entire variable domain, with the rest obtained from reference TRBV18 and TRBJ1-2, is as follows: NAGVMQNPRHLVRRRGQEARLRCSPMKGHSHVYWYRQLPEEGLKFMVYLQKENIIDESGMPKERFSAEFPKEGPSILRIQQVVRGDSAAYFCASSEGQGYGYTFGSGTRLTVV.